This record covers a single T cell receptor (beta chain). Its specificity is not known. Libraries were prepared by immunoSEQ multiplex PCR; TCRdb keeps only in-frame clonotypes and omits some of them. The sample includes 150,000 or so clones, around four fifths seen only once; the top ten take less than 25%. This specimen comes from a study of radiation and T cells in renal cell carcinoma. Study-level results: In blood, top tumor clones expanded by 2 weeks, shrinking by 4. No pretreatment tumor biopsies were available for baseline clonotypes.

CDR3 length: 15 residues. Germline assignment: CDR1 SGHTA and CDR2 FQGNSA. Trimming removed 5 bases from V and 6 bases from J; junction bases left unmatched: 10. The time point was: baseline pretreatment blood. Treatment of the sample: 15 Gy SBRT to primary tumor, nephrectomy 4 weeks later. The chain uses TRBV7-2 and TRBJ1-2, with 9 bases matching TRBD1. This TCR derives from a woman between 50 and 59 years old with renal cell carcinoma. The input for sequencing was blood, taken from a patient whose treatment included radiotherapy and nephrectomy. CDR3 sequence (DNA): TGTGCCAGCAGCCCGTCCCGGGACAGGGTTCATGGCTACACCTTC. It codes for CASSPSRDRVHGYTF.